What follows are 7 T cell receptor beta chains derived from one specimen sequenced in a study of T cells after yellow fever vaccination. TCRdb analysed the 5' RACE reads with MiXCR anew, one entry per CDR3 protein. The table lists some 670,000 distinct CDR3 sequences, roughly an eighth of them singletons. Sequencing used PBMCs, obtained on the day of the yellow fever booster vaccination. These TCRs come from a man aged 30-40 years who received the YFV17D yellow fever vaccine.

This clonotype was detected a few times. J is TRBJ2-5 and V is TRBV27, with 9 bases identical to TRBD2. The V and J ends lost 5 bases and 5 bases, in that order; junction bases with no gene match: 9. The CDR3 is 15 amino acids. The germline V gene has CDR1 MNHEY and CDR2 SMNVEV (reference sequence). The CDR3 bases are TGTGCCAGCAGTCCCCTAGCGGGATACCTGGAGACCCAGTACTTC. Encoded protein: CASSPLAGYLETQYF.

This clonotype turned up a few times. V is TRBV4-3 and J is TRBJ2-3; TRBD2 agrees at 10 bases. V was clipped by 0 bases and J by 3 bases; unmatched bases: 3. The CDR3 length is 16 residues. Germline CDR1 is LGHNA and CDR2 is YSLEER. The CDR3 sequence: CASSQEASGGTDTQYF. The CDR3 DNA is TGCGCCAGCAGCCAAGAGGCTAGCGGGGGTACAGATACGCAGTATTTT.

This clonotype showed up just a few times. The rearrangement joins TRBV9 to TRBJ2-7; TRBD1 might be the D (6 bases). CDR1 is SGDLS and CDR2 is YYNGEE in the germline V gene. The V end was cut by 0 bases, the J end by 2 bases, with 12 bases between. CDR3 size: 15 residues. CDR3 amino acids: CASSVEAGAPYEQYF. The CDR3 DNA follows: TGTGCCAGCAGCGTAGAGGCAGGGGCCCCCTACGAGCAGTACTTC.

This chain connects TRBV7-2 to TRBJ2-1; TRBD1 might be the D (6 bases). CDR3 length equals 13 residues. Germline CDR1 reads SGHTA; CDR2 reads FQGNSA. V lost 3 bases and J 7 bases, leaving 10 bases between the germline ends. CDR3 DNA: TGTGCCAGCAGCTTTTCAGGGGAGAATGAGCAGTTCTTC. It codes for CASSFSGENEQFF.

In DNA, the CDR3 is TGCAGCCCCCTGAGCGGACTAGCGGCCTCTGAGCAGTACTTC. Its translation is CSPLSGLAASEQYF. The chain carries TRBV20-1 and TRBJ2-7; 10 bases align to TRBD2. This CDR3 has 14 amino acids. The germline V gene has CDR1 DFQATT and CDR2 SNEGSKA (reference sequence).

CDR3 sequence (DNA): TGCAGTGCTAGAGGTCTTACCCCCGGGGAGCTGTTTTTT. It encodes CSARGLTPGELFF. The chain uses TRBV20-1 and TRBJ2-2; no reliable D call. Looked up from germline, CDR1 is DFQATT and CDR2 is SNEGSKA (reference sequence). Trimming pared 1 base from V and 6 bases from J, leaving 9 bases between. The CDR3 has 13 amino acids.

The chain couples TRBV30 to TRBJ1-3, with D possibly being TRBD1 (5 bases). This CDR3 has 15 residues. Germline-derived CDR1 and CDR2 are GTSNPN and SVGIG (reference sequence). V was cut by 3 bases and J by 2 bases, with 14 bases left in between. The DNA for the CDR3 is TGTGCCTGGAGGCGGGGGTCGGTCGCTGGAAACACCATATATTTT. Its protein product is CAWRRGSVAGNTIYF.